This is a list of T cell receptor beta chains from one sample in a study of T cell responses to AZD1222 COVID-19 vaccine. Profiled with immunoSEQ multiplex PCR; TCRdb holds only in-frame clones, not every one. In the table there are roughly 120,000 clones, under 95% of which are singletons. The sample consisted of peripheral blood, taken 28 days after the second AZD1222 dose. The receptors here all came from an adult who received the AZD1222 COVID-19 vaccine. CDR3s include the opening cysteine and the closing phenylalanine or tryptophan. D genes are given only for firm matches. Rows give clone size only sometimes, using once, few, many, or a class for an expanded clone.

j_call v_call clone_size d_call cdr3_nt cdr3_aa
TRBJ1-2 TRBV14 - - TGTGCCAGCAGCCAGGACAGTACGGTATATAGCTACACCTTC CASSQDSTVYSYTF
TRBJ2-7 TRBV18 once TRBD1 TGTGCCAGCTCACTCTATCCGGGACAGGGTAACGAGCAGTACTTC CASSLYPGQGNEQYF
TRBJ1-3 TRBV7-8 - - TGTGCCAGCAGCTCGGGACGTATCTCTGGAAACACCATATATTTT CASSSGRISGNTIYF
TRBJ1-1 TRBV7-9 - - TGTGCCACCTCGGGGGGAAGGAACACTGAAGCTTTCTTT CATSGGRNTEAFF
TRBJ1-4 TRBV28 - - TGTGCCAGCAATGGGGGCTCTGCAACTAATGAAAAACTGTTTTTT CASNGGSATNEKLFF
TRBJ2-3 TRBV7-9 - - TGTGCCAGCAGCTTAGCTGGGACTCCCCCGTCGGCTCTCATGCAGTATTTT CASSLAGTPPSALMQYF
TRBJ2-1 TRBV7-6 - TRBD2 TGTGCCAGCAGCCCGGGGACTAGCGGGGTAAATGAGCAGTTCTTC CASSPGTSGVNEQFF
TRBJ1-1 TRBV20-1 once - TGCAGTGCTAGTCATGGACGGAACACTGAAGCTTTCTTT CSASHGRNTEAFF
TRBJ1-2 TRBV14 - - TGTGCCAGCAGCCAAGATTGGACCCATGGCTACACCTTC CASSQDWTHGYTF
TRBJ1-6 TRBV19 - - TGTGCCAGTAGCCCACAGGGTGGTGATTCACCCCTCCACTTT CASSPQGGDSPLHF
TRBJ2-1 TRBV9 once TRBD2 TGTGCCAGCAGCGCAGGGACTAGCGGGGGCCCATACAATGAGCAGTTCTTC CASSAGTSGGPYNEQFF
TRBJ1-2 TRBV27 - TRBD1 TGTGCCAGCAGTCCCGGGACAGATCGTGGCTACACCTTC CASSPGTDRGYTF
TRBJ1-2 TRBV19 - - TGTGCCAGTAGTACCGATGAATGGAGGGTATTCAACTATGGCTACACCTTC CASSTDEWRVFNYGYTF
TRBJ2-2 TRBV19 - - TGTGCCAGTAGAATCAAAAGCCGGGACTCGATATCGAACACCGGGGAGCTGTTTTTT CASRIKSRDSISNTGELFF
TRBJ2-1 TRBV7-2 - TRBD2 TGTGCCAGCAGCTTATTATCGGGACTAGCCTACAATGAGCAGTTCTTC CASSLLSGLAYNEQFF
TRBJ1-3 TRBV10-3 - TRBD1 TGTGCCATCTCCCCAGGGGGGGTGTTTACTGGAAACACCATATATTTT CAISPGGVFTGNTIYF
TRBJ2-1 TRBV11-3 - TRBD2 TGTGCCAGCAGCTTAGAAGCGGGGGACTACAATGAGCAGTTCTTC CASSLEAGDYNEQFF
TRBJ1-2 TRBV4-1 - - TGCGCCAGCAGCCAAGTCCCCGCGGGGGATCAAGGGTATGGCTACACCTTC CASSQVPAGDQGYGYTF
TRBJ1-1 TRBV24-1 - - TGTGCCACCAGTGATTCCCGGACGGGTGAAGCTTTCTTT CATSDSRTGEAFF
TRBJ1-5 TRBV18 - - TGTGCCAGCTCACCAGGGGACGGTCAGCCCCAGCATTTT CASSPGDGQPQHF
TRBJ2-7 TRBV11-3 - - TGTGCCAGCAGCTTAACTCTTGGGGTAGACTACGAGCAGTACTTC CASSLTLGVDYEQYF
TRBJ2-3 TRBV18 - TRBD2 TGTGCCAGCTCACCGCCCGCCGGCGGGGGGGCGGATACGCAGTATTTT CASSPPAGGGADTQYF
TRBJ2-5 TRBV3-1/TRBV3-2 - - TGTGCCAGCAGCCAAGGGTGGGAGACCCAGTACTTC CASSQGWETQYF
TRBJ2-1 TRBV9 - TRBD2 TGTGCCAGCAGCGTAAGCGGGAGCTCCTACAATGAGCAGTTCTTC CASSVSGSSYNEQFF